These 8 T cell receptor beta chains were all obtained from the same sample, sequenced in a study of blood T cell repertoires in COVID-19. TCRdb keeps only in-frame clones here, not all; method: immunoSEQ multiplex PCR. Here the sample spans 100,000 or so clones, around 93% being singletons. What was sequenced was peripheral blood. All receptors derive from a human donor with active COVID-19. The donor label of this sample is uncertain.

V and J are TRBV28 and TRBJ1-5; D gene unclear. From germline, CDR1 is MDHEN and CDR2 SYDVKM. Trimming took off 6 bases at V and 5 bases at J, with 8 bases between the two ends. The CDR3 totals 12 residues. This CDR3 is CASRTPDQPQHF. The CDR3 bases are TGTGCCAGCAGAACCCCGGATCAGCCCCAGCATTTT.

V is TRBV6-2 or TRBV6-3 and J is TRBJ1-2; D perhaps matches TRBD1 (5 bases). The CDR3 runs to 12 residues. Trimming took off 2 bases at V and 9 bases at J, with 10 bases between the two ends. Germline CDR1 reads MNHEY; CDR2 reads SVGEGT. For the CDR3, the DNA is TGTGCCAGCAGTTACGGGCAGGGCAGCTACACCTTC. Translation: CASSYGQGSYTF.

The chain employs TRBV14 and TRBJ1-1; the D is unclear. V was shortened by 4 bases and J by 4 bases, with 7 bases between the two germline ends. The germline V gene has CDR1 SGHDN and CDR2 FVKESK. The CDR3 runs to 12 residues. The chain's CDR3 is CASSPLGTEAFF. CDR3 DNA sequence: TGTGCCAGCAGCCCCCTCGGCACTGAAGCTTTCTTT.

The chain joins TRBV11-2 to TRBJ2-3, with D perhaps matching TRBD2 (5 bases). CDR3 length: 15 residues. CDR1 is SGHAT, CDR2 FQNNGV, per germline. The ends were cut back, 5 bases at V and 8 bases at J, with 20 bases in the middle. The CDR3 spells CASSVLTSPEGTQYF. In nucleotides, the CDR3 is TGTGCCAGCAGCGTATTGACATCTCCAGAGGGTACGCAGTATTTT.

This clone has just one count. The chain carries TRBV6-1 and TRBJ1-3; D unclear. This CDR3 is built from 16 residues. Germline V gene sequence: CDR1 MNHNS, CDR2 SASEGT. V was cut by 2 bases and J by 0 bases, with 11 bases left in between. Written as DNA, the CDR3 is TGTGCCAGCAGTGAAATGGCACAGACCTCTGGAAACACCATATATTTT. This translates into CASSEMAQTSGNTIYF.

The chain recombines TRBV27 with TRBJ1-6; D gene unclear. Germline V gives CDR1 MNHEY, CDR2 SMNVEV (reference sequence). CDR3 length: 14 residues. V was shortened by 2 bases and J by 6 bases, with 8 bases between the two germline ends. The CDR3 DNA follows: TGTGCCAGCAGTTTACAGGCGCCTAATTCACCCCTCCACTTT. Its protein product is CASSLQAPNSPLHF.

CDR3 sequence (DNA): TGTGCCAGCAGTTCCCTCCGGGGCAGGGGGCACTCACCCCTCCACTTT. It translates to CASSSLRGRGHSPLHF. The chain links TRBV6-5 to TRBJ1-6; 8 bases match TRBD1. CDR1 MNHEY and CDR2 SVGAGI come from the germline V gene. This CDR3 has 16 amino acids. V shed 4 bases and J 10 bases; nucleotides not matched to a gene: 12.

The chain employs TRBV24-1 and TRBJ2-1; 11 bases are shared with TRBD2. This CDR3 is 16 amino acids long. Germline V gene data show CDR1 as KGHDR and CDR2 as SFDVKD. Trimming took 0 bases from V and 4 from J; bases not matched to a gene: 1. CDR3 coding DNA: TGTGCCACCAGTGATTTGTCTAGCGGGGGGTACAATGAGCAGTTCTTC. Residues: CATSDLSSGGYNEQFF.